This T cell receptor (beta chain) was documented in a study of blood T cells in healthy people across ages. Isolated PBMCs totaled at least 6.5 million in each sample. Comment on this clonotype: Its antigen remains unknown.

Trimming took off 1 base at V and 0 bases at J, with 11 bases between the two ends. Germline V gene data show CDR1 as SGHDT and CDR2 as YYEEEE. The length of the CDR3 is 16 residues. A J-beta primer mix and a sample-barcoded 5' primer were used in a second PCR of roughly 6 to 12 cycles. Using its own MiXCR run on the 5' RACE reads, TCRdb lists one record per CDR3 protein. Found here are under 1 million distinct CDR3 sequences, 40% to 50% of them singletons; the top ten hold 15% to 25%. Study outcomes and limitations: With naive T cell percentage, TCR beta diversity showed a strong correlation. TCR beta diversity per million T cells fell roughly linearly with age. PBMC samples, being unsorted, prevented any conclusive comparison of naive and antigen-experienced cells.

The gene calls are TRBV5-6 and TRBJ2-1, with D possibly being TRBD2 (5 bases). This receptor was identified in a man aged 55 to 70 in good health. Sequencing was carried out using blood. CDR3 coding DNA: TGTGCCAGCAGCTTGAGTCTAGCAGGCTCCTACAATGAGCAGTTCTTC. Translated, it gives CASSLSLAGSYNEQFF. Based on the CDR3 plus reference TRBV5-6 and TRBJ2-1, the full variable domain is DAGVTQSPTHLIKTRGQQVTLRCSPKSGHDTVSWYQQALGQGPQFIFQYYEEEERQRGNFPDRFSGHQFPNYSSELNVNALLLGDSALYLCASSLSLAGSYNEQFFGPGTRLTVL.